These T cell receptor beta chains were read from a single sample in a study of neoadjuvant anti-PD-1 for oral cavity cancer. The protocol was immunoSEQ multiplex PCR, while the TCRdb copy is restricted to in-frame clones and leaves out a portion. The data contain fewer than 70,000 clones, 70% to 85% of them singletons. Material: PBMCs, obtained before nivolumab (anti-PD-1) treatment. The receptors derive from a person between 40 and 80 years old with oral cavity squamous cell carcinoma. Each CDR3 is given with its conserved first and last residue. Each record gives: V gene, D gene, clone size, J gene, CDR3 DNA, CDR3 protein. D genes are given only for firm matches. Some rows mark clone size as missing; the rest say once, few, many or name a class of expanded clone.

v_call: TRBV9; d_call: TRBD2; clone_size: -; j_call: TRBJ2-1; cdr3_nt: TGTGCCAGCAGCGTAGAACCGGCTTGGGGGGGATACAATGAGCAGTTCTTC; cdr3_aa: CASSVEPAWGGYNEQFF
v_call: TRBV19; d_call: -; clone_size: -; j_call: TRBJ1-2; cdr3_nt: TGTGCCAGTAGTATAGAGAGTGGGTCTAACTATGGCTACACCTTC; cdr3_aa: CASSIESGSNYGYTF
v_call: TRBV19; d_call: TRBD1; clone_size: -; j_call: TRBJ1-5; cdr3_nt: TGTGCCAGTAGTCCTCAGGACAGGGGTCGGCTCGGAGGTCCCCAGCATTTT; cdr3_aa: CASSPQDRGRLGGPQHF
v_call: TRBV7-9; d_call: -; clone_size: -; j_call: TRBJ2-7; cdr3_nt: TGTGCCAGCAGCTTGGGACCTACGGACGAGCAGTACTTC; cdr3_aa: CASSLGPTDEQYF
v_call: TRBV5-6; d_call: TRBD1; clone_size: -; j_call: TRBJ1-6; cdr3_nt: TGTGCCAGCAGCTTACAGGGGAGTTCACCCCTCCACTTT; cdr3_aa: CASSLQGSSPLHF
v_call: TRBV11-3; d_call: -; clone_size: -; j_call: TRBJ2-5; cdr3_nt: TGTGCCAGCAGCTTAGAAGAGGGGCAGACCCAGTACTTC; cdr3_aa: CASSLEEGQTQYF
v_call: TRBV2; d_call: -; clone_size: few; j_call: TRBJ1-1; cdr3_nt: TGTGCCAGCAGTGTACGGGAAAAGACTGAAGCTTTCTTT; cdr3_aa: CASSVREKTEAFF
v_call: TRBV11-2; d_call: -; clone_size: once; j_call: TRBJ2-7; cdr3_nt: TGTGCCAGCAGCCTAGGGGCAGATCTGCCCTACGAGCAGTACTTC; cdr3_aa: CASSLGADLPYEQYF
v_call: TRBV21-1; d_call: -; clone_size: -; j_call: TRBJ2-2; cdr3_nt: TGTGCCAGCAGCAAAGTATGGGACAGGGAGAACACCGGGGAGCTGTTTTTT; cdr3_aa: CASSKVWDRENTGELFF
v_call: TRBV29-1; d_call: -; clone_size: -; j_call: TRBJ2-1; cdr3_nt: TGCAGCGCTCCGAAGTGGGGCGGCATATACAATGAGCAGTTCTTC; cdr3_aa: CSAPKWGGIYNEQFF
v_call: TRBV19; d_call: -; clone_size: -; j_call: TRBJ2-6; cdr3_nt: TGTGCCAGTAGTGGAAAGGTTGGGGCCAACGTCCTGACTTTC; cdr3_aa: CASSGKVGANVLTF
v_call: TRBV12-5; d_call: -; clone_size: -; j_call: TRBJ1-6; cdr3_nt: TGTGCTAGTGGTTTGGCAACAGGTTTTTCACCCCTCCACTTT; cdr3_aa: CASGLATGFSPLHF
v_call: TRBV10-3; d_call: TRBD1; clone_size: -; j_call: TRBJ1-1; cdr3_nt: TGTGCCATCAGTGACCCCTCGGAGAGGGGGCTTGGGGCTTTCTTT; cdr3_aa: CAISDPSERGLGAFF
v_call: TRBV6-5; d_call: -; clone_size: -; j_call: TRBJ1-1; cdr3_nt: TGTGCCAGCAGTTACTCGAGGAGCAAAGGGGGTGAAGCTTTCTTT; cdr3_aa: CASSYSRSKGGEAFF
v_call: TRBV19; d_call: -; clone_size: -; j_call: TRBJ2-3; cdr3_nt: TGTGCCAGTAGTCTGGGAGCCAAAGATACGCAGTATTTT; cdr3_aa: CASSLGAKDTQYF
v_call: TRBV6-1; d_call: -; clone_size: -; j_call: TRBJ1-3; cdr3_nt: TGTGCCAGCAGTCGACAGGCCAACTCTGGAAACACCATATATTTT; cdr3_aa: CASSRQANSGNTIYF
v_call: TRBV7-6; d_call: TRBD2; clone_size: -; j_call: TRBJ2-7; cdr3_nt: TGTGCCAGCAGCTTAGTATCAGGCGGGGGGGGAGAGCAGTACTTC; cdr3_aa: CASSLVSGGGGEQYF
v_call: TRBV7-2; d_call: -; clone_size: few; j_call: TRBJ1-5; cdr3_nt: TGTGCCAGCAGCTTAGGGACAGCGCTCGGCAATCAGCCCCAGCATTTT; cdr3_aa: CASSLGTALGNQPQHF
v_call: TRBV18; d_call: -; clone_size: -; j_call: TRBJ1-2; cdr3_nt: TGTGCCAGCTCACCAGTTGCGAATCCTAACTATGGCTACACCTTC; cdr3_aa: CASSPVANPNYGYTF
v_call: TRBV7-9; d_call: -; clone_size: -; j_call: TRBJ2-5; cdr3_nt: TGTGCCAGCAGCTTAAACGAAGGGGGGAGGAGGGAGACCCAGTACTTC; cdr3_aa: CASSLNEGGRRETQYF
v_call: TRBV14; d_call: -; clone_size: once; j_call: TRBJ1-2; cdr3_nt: TGTGCCAGCAGCCAAGATACAGCAGTCGGCTATGGCTACACCTTC; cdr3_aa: CASSQDTAVGYGYTF
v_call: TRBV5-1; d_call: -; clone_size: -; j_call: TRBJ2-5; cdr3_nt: TGCGCCAGCAGCTTGGATGGGAGGGGGCTGGCAGAGACCCAGTACTTC; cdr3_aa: CASSLDGRGLAETQYF
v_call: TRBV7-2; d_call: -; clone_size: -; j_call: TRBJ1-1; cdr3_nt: TGTGCCAGCACCCCCCTAGGGAGGACTGAAGCTTTCTTT; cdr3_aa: CASTPLGRTEAFF
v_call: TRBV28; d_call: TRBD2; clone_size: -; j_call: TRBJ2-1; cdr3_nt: TGTGCCAGCAGTTCGTCTAGCGGTGAGCAGTTCTTC; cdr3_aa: CASSSSSGEQFF
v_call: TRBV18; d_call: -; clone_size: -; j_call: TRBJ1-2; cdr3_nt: TGTGCCAGCTCACCTTACGGGGGGTCCAGAGGATATGGCTACACCTTC; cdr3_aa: CASSPYGGSRGYGYTF
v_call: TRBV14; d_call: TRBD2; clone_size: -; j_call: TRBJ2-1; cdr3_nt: TGTGCCAGCAGCCTAGCGGGAGAGGTTAGTAATGAGCAGTTCTTC; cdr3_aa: CASSLAGEVSNEQFF
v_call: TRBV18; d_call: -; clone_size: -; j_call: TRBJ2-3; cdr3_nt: TGTGCCAGCTCACGGGGGACAGATACGCAGTATTTT; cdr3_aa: CASSRGTDTQYF
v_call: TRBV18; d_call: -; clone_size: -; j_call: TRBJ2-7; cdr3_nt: TGTGCCAGCTCACCAAAATCTGACACAAGGGGTGGCGAGCAGTACTTC; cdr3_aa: CASSPKSDTRGGEQYF
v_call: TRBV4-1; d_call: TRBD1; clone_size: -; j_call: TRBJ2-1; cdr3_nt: TGCGCCAGCAGCCAGGGGGACAGCCACAATGAGCAGTTCTTC; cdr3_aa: CASSQGDSHNEQFF
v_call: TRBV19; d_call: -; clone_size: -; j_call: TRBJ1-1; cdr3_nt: TGTGCCAGTACCCTGACAGACATGAACACTGAAGCTTTCTTT; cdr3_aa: CASTLTDMNTEAFF
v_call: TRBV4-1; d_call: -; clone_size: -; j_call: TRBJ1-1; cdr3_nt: TGCGCCAGCAGCCAGACCGTTTCAGCGAACACTGAAGCTTTCTTT; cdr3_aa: CASSQTVSANTEAFF
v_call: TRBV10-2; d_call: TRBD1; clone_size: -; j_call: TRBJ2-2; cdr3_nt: TGCGCCAGCAGTACAACGGGACAGGCGACCGGGGAGCTGTTTTTT; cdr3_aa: CASSTTGQATGELFF
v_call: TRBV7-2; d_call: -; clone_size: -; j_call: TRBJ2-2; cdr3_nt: TGTGCCAGCAGCCCCCGGAGGAGAGCCGGGGAGCTGTTTTTT; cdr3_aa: CASSPRRRAGELFF
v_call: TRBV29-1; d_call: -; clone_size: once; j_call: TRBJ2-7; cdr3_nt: TGCAGCGTTTCTTGGGGAGCCTACGAGCAGTACTTC; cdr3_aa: CSVSWGAYEQYF
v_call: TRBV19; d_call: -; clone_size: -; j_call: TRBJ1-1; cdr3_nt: TGTGCCAGTAGCCCAACTTGGACTGAAGCTTTCTTT; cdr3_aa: CASSPTWTEAFF
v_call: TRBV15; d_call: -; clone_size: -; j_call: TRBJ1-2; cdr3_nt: TGTGCCACCAGCAGAGACCCCCCGGGAGGTGTTGGCTACACCTTC; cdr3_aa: CATSRDPPGGVGYTF
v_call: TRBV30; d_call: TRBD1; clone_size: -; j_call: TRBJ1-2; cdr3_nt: TGTGCCTGGAGTCCCGGGCAGGGGGCACTCTATGGCTACACCTTC; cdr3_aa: CAWSPGQGALYGYTF
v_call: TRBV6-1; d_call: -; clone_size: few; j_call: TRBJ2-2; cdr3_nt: TGTGCCAGCAGTATCCGCCGGGGCTCCGGGGAGCTGTTTTTT; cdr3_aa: CASSIRRGSGELFF
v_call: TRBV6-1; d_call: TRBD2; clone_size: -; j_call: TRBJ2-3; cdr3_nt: TGTGCCACCCTAGCGGGGGGGCACTATTTT; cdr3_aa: CATLAGGHYF
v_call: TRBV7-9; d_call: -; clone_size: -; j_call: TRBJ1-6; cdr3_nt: TGTGCCAGCAGCTTTCCACTACAGGGTGTTGGTTCACCCCTCCACTTT; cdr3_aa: CASSFPLQGVGSPLHF
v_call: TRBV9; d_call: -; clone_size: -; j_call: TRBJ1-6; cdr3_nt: TGTGCCAGTACCCCCGGGACAAGGAAAAAACCCCTCCACTTT; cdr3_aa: CASTPGTRKKPLHF
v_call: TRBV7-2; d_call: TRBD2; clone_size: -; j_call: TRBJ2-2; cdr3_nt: TGTGCCAGCAGCTTCTCCAGACTAGCGGGGGTGAACACCGGGGAGCTGTTTTTT; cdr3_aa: CASSFSRLAGVNTGELFF